This TCR beta chain was sequenced during a study of cytomegalovirus exposure and HLA in healthy donors (dated by TCRdb to the late 2010s). For the study in its entirety: In an earlier analysis of fewer than 750 of the donors, about 270 Gb of sequence data and 100 million or so unique TCR beta sequences from 180 million or so T cells were reported. In addition to the first cohort of 650 to 750 subjects, a separate validation cohort of some 120 different subjects was used. Typing coverage differed by locus: A, B, C, DRB1 and DQB1 were typed in about 620-630 donors, DQA1 in approximately 520, DPA1 in roughly 590, and DPB1 in roughly 450. Both class I and class II loci were covered by HLA typing, at four-digit resolution. A later analysis re-analyzed previously published TCR beta repertoires from about 730 donors and added high-resolution HLA genotyping to study TCR occurrence patterns. The study was designed to test whether signatures of past pathogen exposure could be identified by cataloging public T cell receptors. Rather than drawing on any new phenotypic data, the later analysis identified candidate immune exposures from TCR beta sequences and the way those sequences occurred across donors. An early release covering roughly 600 HLA-typed donors comprised 250 to 350 gigabases of sequencing data and 85 million to 100 million unique TCR sequences. Four to six DR-DQ haplotypes were handled as single units for association and clustering, since linkage in the cohort was strong. Donor age, sex, ethnicity and CMV serostatus were compiled together with the repertoire data. In a later genetic analysis, genome-wide SNP genotypes for 398 of the 666 donors were used, and that subset was treated as a discovery cohort. The study combined high-throughput TCR immunosequencing, statistical association of individual TCRs with disease status, and machine learning to predict cytomegalovirus infection status. Among roughly 370 genotyped donors of the cohort, an average of around 240,000 unique TCR beta nucleotide sequences were sequenced per donor, roughly 20% of them non-productive. The study profiled the T cell repertoires of under 700 subjects by immunosequencing and related them to cytomegalovirus serostatus. Every discovery cohort repertoire had been produced on one sequencing platform. An earlier analysis of 450 to 750 of the donors used high-throughput TCR beta sequencing to judge whether each TCR beta V gene segment behaved as functional or pseudogenic. Among the roughly 390 genotyped donors, 81% belonged to the genetic ancestry cluster associated with self-reported Caucasian donors. General findings and caveats noted by the study authors: A later analysis reported that several top co-occurrence clusters appeared linked to parvovirus B19, influenza, CMV and Epstein-Barr virus. The only immune exposure information available for the cohort was CMV serostatus. A later analysis found that HLA-associated TCR beta chains were more clonally expanded and had lower generation probabilities than equally common non-associated chains. Compared with the approximately 700-donor mean, donors in an Asian-associated ancestry cluster had fewer N-insertions in productive TCRs, according to a later genetic analysis. A cluster of highly shared sequence variants was judged likely to be a technical artifact of the sequencing pipeline. A few of the identified cytomegalovirus-associated TCR beta chains were confirmed in vitro to be specific for cytomegalovirus antigens. The classifier was reported to diagnose cytomegalovirus status with high specificity and sensitivity in both the original cohort and the validation cohort. The authors suggested that the approach could potentially be extended to other disease states and immunological phenotypes. In a later analysis, the rate of TCR association differed among HLA loci, with DRB1 alleles having the most associated TCRs and HLA-C alleles having the fewest. In a later analysis, most CMV-associated TCR beta chains were found to appear HLA-restricted, with HLA associations seemingly driven largely by CMV exposure. An earlier analysis of around 540 of the donors showed that most TCR beta V segments appeared in productive rearrangements either about 87% or about 30% of the time, which broadly matched IMGT annotations. Roughly uniform sequencing depth across donors was assumed in presence/absence analyses, although this assumption may not hold. In the study, around 160 TCR beta chains were listed as associated with cytomegalovirus. Most TCR sequences were observed very rarely across donors, whereas some public TCRs were present in many individuals. HLA typing was unavailable for some donors at each locus, so association tests used only the typed subset. V-gene and J-gene trimming of TCR beta chains was associated with a missense DCLRE1C variant in a later genetic analysis, and the association was replicated in an independent cohort. A further reported finding was that TCR beta sequences accurately predicted the HLA-A and HLA-B alleles for most subjects in the first cohort. Because counts were too low, about 15 rarely observed V segments, including chromosome 9 orphons, were left out of the earlier analysis of over 550 of the donors. Because the 87-base-pair reads could not distinguish some IMGT-functional V segments, including TRBV6-2 and TRBV6-3, those segments were excluded. Linkage disequilibrium might explain the correlated functional status among segregating V segments, but an unknown experimental factor could not be ruled out. The cohort was sequenced for TCR beta chains only, and without alpha or paired-chain data the features that could be detected were limited. When HLA alleles, especially DR and DQ, strongly co-occurred, attributing TCR associations to individual alleles was difficult. In a later analysis, 16,951 TCR beta sequences were associated with specific HLA alleles at a false discovery rate of 0.05.

As to this clone: What antigen it recognizes has not been identified. Within one base of it there is no much larger clone, and no base qualities were kept.

Taken from the germline V gene, the CDR1 and CDR2 loops are MNHEY and SVGAGI. Counted from cysteine to phenylalanine, this CDR3 has 15 amino acids. This entry keeps only the CDR3 DNA: 45 bases, framed from base 1. The cohort was made up of hundreds of healthy bone marrow donors. All cohort members were sampled while nominally healthy, although unrecorded immune exposures were likely present. The donor tested CMV seronegative, placing the donor among the 352 seronegative members of the cohort. Every donor gave a peripheral blood sample, and the peripheral blood mononuclear cells from that sample were used for TCR beta sequencing. The Qiagen DNeasy Blood Extraction Kit was used to extract genomic DNA from the blood cell samples. The library was made by the immunoSEQ multiplex PCR assay. For the multiplex PCR, a mixture combining 60 forward primers for TCR Vbeta segments and 13 reverse primers for TCR Jbeta segments was used. The CDR3 region of rearranged TCR beta genes was amplified from genomic DNA by a multiplex PCR assay. Amplified TCR beta libraries were sequenced as 87-base-pair reads on the Illumina HiSeq System. The paper's data handling went like this. A later analysis tallied 70 million to 100 million unique TCR beta chains across the 600 to 700 repertoires, and about 12 million of those chains were shared by two or more donors. Raw reads were error-corrected and collapsed into unique sequences by a nearest-neighbor algorithm in which closely related sequences were merged to remove PCR and sequencing errors. To assign V, D and J gene segments, CDR3 sequences were aligned to IMGT reference sequences. Each retained sequence needed at least a six-nucleotide match to both a V gene segment and a J gene segment. A rearrangement counted as productive if the CDR3 had no stop codons and remained in frame with V and J, and every other rearrangement counted as non-productive. CDR3 was defined according to IMGT convention as the region running from the second conserved V-encoded cysteine to the conserved J-encoded phenylalanine. Sequences without an unambiguous match to a single V gene segment were excluded from the earlier analysis of about 640 of the donors. An earlier analysis of 587 of the donors called V segments functional above 56.7% productive rearrangements and segregating when the between-donor standard deviation exceeded 5%. A statistical classification framework was developed to diagnose cytomegalovirus status using the catalog of TCR beta chain sequences. V and J gene assignment, in a later analysis, came from comparing TCR nucleotide sequences with IMGT/GENE-DB human TR gene sequences. A later analysis assigned CDR3 sequences and most-parsimonious VDJ recombination scenarios with the TCRdist pipeline. In a later analysis, each TCR beta chain was defined by its CDR3 amino acid sequence together with its V-gene family, and reads lacking a unique V-gene family were excluded. A later analysis removed 592 highly shared, low-generation-probability nucleotide sequences to deal with suspected cross-contamination and a sequencing artifact. In a later analysis, a clonal expansion index for each public chain was calculated from normalized within-repertoire ranks of inferred template counts. Generation probabilities in a later analysis came from a VDJ recombination model fitted to out-of-frame rearrangements, and those results were checked against IGoR. Hypergeometric tests were used in a later analysis to score TCR-TCR, TCR-HLA and TCR-CMV co-occurrence, with a repertoire-size bias correction applied to the TCR pairs. False discovery rates were estimated in a later analysis by permuting HLA or CMV assignments 20 times. In a later analysis, co-occurring TCRs were grouped using DBSCAN, with TCRdist sequence similarity added in when clustering inside HLA-allele-positive subsets. Co-occurrence clustering excluded repertoires with fewer than 30,000 or more than 120,000 public chains, plus five with anomalous nucleotide sharing. TCRdb holds this immuneACCESS table with in-frame rearrangements only. Some clones are missing; in checked studies, unresolved V genes explain under half, and the rest has no known cause. D and trimming were read from the DNA, whereas the V and J calls and clone size are those reported in that table. This sample gives 95,000 to 100,000 clones in total; 74% of them show up just once. The ten most abundant clones make up around 2% of the sample.

This TCR was recovered from a male donor in good health and CMV-seronegative. What was sequenced was PBMCs. The sequence links TRBV6-5 to TRBJ2-5, and TRBD2 aligns with 8 junction nucleotides. The J call may be wrong; the DNA end is better matched by TRBJ2-7. The CDR3 protein sequence reads: CASSYGAGGGDEQYF. The DNA is TGTGCCAGCAGTTACGGCGCGGGAGGAGGGGACGAGCAGTACTTC.